This entry describes one TCR beta chain. The target antigen is unknown. With 60 Vbeta and 13 Jbeta primers, the PCR was carried out. Measured with immunoSEQ multiplex PCR; TCRdb has only the in-frame clones, and not every one. The sample yields more than 95,000 clones, roughly 77% seen once. This sample was included in a study of cytomegalovirus exposure and HLA in healthy donors. General study points: Across all donors, roughly uniform sequencing depth was an assumption of the presence/absence analyses. The analysis excluded some indistinguishable V segments, including TRBV6-2 and TRBV6-3. As a later analysis showed, several of the most significant clusters appeared to be linked to common viral pathogens.

Trimming removed 2 bases from V and 5 bases from J, with 18 bases in between. Germline V CDR1 and CDR2: MNHNY, SVGAGI (reference sequence). This CDR3 contains 16 residues. The clonotype originates from a man younger than 30 in good health and CMV-seronegative. Material: PBMCs. The rearrangement joins TRBV6-6 to TRBJ1-1, with D possibly being TRBD1 (5 bases). The CDR3 bases are TGTGCCAGCAGTTACGGACCGGGGGGGAATGGGACTGAAGCTTTCTTT. Translation: CASSYGPGGNGTEAFF.